These 5 T cell receptor beta chains came from one sample sequenced in a study of identical twins. MiXCR, applied by TCRdb to the 5' RACE reads, yields one record per CDR3 protein. The data contain about 240,000 distinct CDR3 sequences, roughly an eighth of them singletons. These records were also assigned to another study, of yellow fever vaccine responses in identical twins.

Specimen: memory (CD45RO+) T cells sorted from blood. The receptors were gathered from a woman aged 18-29 years in good health.

J is TRBJ2-5 and V is TRBV6-6, with a tentative D call TRBD2 (5 bases). The germline V and J ends were trimmed by 6 bases and 1 base, with 6 bases remaining between them. The CDR3 loop spans 12 amino acids. The germline CDR1 and CDR2 sequences are MNHNY and SVGAGI (reference sequence). CDR3 loop: CASRLGQETQYF. CDR3 sequence (DNA): TGTGCCAGCAGACTAGGCCAAGAGACCCAGTACTTC.

This clonotype showed up many times. The chain joins TRBV7-9 to TRBJ2-1; 8 bases line up with TRBD2. The CDR3 spans 15 residues. The J segment lost 10 bases and the V segment lost 5 bases, leaving 13 bases of the junction unmatched. CDR1 and CDR2 (germline): SEHNR, FQNEAQ (reference sequence). CDR3 bases: TGTGCCAGCAGCGACACACGGGGGGGTAAGGGAGAGCAGTTCTTC. Translating gives CASSDTRGGKGEQFF.

The rearrangement joins TRBV28 to TRBJ2-7; 7 bases agree with TRBD2. Germline CDR1 is MDHEN and CDR2 is SYDVKM. The CDR3 is 16 residues long. Trimming at V came to 4 bases and at J to 2 bases, leaving 11 bases not matched to a gene. The CDR3 sequence: CASSSAGTTLTYEQYF. Written as DNA, the CDR3 is TGTGCCAGCAGTTCCGCCGGGACTACCCTTACCTACGAGCAGTACTTC.

The chain links TRBV29-1 to TRBJ1-6; D uncertain. Germline V gives CDR1 SQVTM, CDR2 ANQGSEA. The CDR3 runs to 13 residues. The V end was cut by 6 bases, the J end by 0 bases, with 6 bases between. CDR3 DNA: TGCAGCGTCGGGAGCTCCTATAATTCACCCCTCCACTTT. Amino acids: CSVGSSYNSPLHF.

This clonotype turned up a few times. The rearrangement uses TRBV6-2 or TRBV6-3 and TRBJ2-7; D tentatively fits TRBD1 or TRBD2 (5 bases each). The ends were cut back, 0 bases at V and 2 bases at J, with 14 bases in the middle. The CDR3 extends over 16 amino acids. Per the germline V gene, CDR1 is MNHEY and CDR2 is SVGEGT. The CDR3 nucleotides are TGTGCCAGCAGTTACTCACCCCGGGACCGTGCCTACGAGCAGTACTTC. Protein: CASSYSPRDRAYEQYF.